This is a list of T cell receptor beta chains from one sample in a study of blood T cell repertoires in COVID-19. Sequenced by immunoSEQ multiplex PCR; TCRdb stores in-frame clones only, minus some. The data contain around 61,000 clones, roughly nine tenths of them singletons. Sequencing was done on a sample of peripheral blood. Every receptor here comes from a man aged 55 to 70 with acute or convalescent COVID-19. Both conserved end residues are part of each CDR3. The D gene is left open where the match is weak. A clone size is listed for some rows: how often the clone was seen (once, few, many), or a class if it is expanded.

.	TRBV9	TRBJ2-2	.	CASSGRQTPLTGELFF	TGTGCCAGCAGCGGGCGACAAACCCCCCTCACCGGGGAGCTGTTTTTT
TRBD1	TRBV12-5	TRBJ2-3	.	CASGSGQGTDTQYF	TGTGCTAGTGGTTCCGGACAGGGCACAGATACGCAGTATTTT
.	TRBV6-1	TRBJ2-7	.	CASSERGAVTKQYF	TGTGCCAGCAGTGAAAGGGGTGCTGTGACCAAGCAGTACTTC
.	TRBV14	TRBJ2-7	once	CASSQALQGRYEQYF	TGTGCCAGCAGCCAAGCTCTTCAGGGGCGGTACGAGCAGTACTTC
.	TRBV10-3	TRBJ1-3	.	CAISSFFRETGNTIYF	TGTGCCATCAGCTCATTCTTTCGGGAAACTGGAAACACCATATATTTT
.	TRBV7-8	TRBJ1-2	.	CASSLAPANYGYTF	TGTGCCAGCAGCTTAGCCCCCGCTAACTATGGCTACACCTTC
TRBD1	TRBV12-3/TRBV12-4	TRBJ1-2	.	CASGPGTGYGYTF	TGTGCCAGCGGACCTGGGACAGGGTATGGCTACACCTTC
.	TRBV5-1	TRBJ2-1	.	CASSPGDLSSYNEQFF	TGCGCCAGCAGCCCGGGGGACTTAAGCTCCTACAATGAGCAGTTCTTC
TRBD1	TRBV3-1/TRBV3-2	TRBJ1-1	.	CASSQGSTGGVTEAFF	TGTGCCAGCAGCCAAGGTTCGACAGGGGGAGTTACTGAAGCTTTCTTT
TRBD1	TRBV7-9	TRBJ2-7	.	CASRPGQSYEQYF	TGTGCCAGCAGACCGGGACAGTCCTACGAGCAGTACTTC
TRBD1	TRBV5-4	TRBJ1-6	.	CASSFGTGHSPLHF	TGTGCCAGCAGTTTCGGGACAGGACACTCACCCCTCCACTTT
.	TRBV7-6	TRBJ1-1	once	CASSLATSWGGGAEAFF	TGTGCCAGCAGCTTAGCCACAAGTTGGGGTGGAGGAGCTGAAGCTTTCTTT